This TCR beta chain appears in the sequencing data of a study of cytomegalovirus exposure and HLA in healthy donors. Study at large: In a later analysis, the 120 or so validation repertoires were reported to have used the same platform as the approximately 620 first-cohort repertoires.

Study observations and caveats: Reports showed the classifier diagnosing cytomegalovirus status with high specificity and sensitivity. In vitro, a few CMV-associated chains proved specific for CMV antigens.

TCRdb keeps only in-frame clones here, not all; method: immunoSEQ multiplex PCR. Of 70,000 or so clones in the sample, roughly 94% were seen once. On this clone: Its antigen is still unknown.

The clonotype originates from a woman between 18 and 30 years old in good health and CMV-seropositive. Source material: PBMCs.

The CDR3 nucleotides read TGTGCCAGCTCCGGCGGGAACCTGAACACTGAAGCTTTCTTT. It yields the protein CASSGGNLNTEAFF. The chain links TRBV6-5 to TRBJ1-1, with D unresolved. V shed 8 bases and J shed 0 bases, with 13 bases lying between them. The CDR3 spans 14 residues. CDR1 and CDR2 from the germline V gene are MNHEY and SVGAGI.